This entry lists 11 T cell receptor beta chains sequenced from one sample in a study of control samples from healthy donors and cancer patients. The method was immunoSEQ multiplex PCR; TCRdb's version includes in-frame clones alone and lacks a portion of them. The table lists about 86,000 clones, around 94% of them singletons. Sequenced input: blood. The receptors here all came from a woman aged 18 to 35 in good health.

The chain couples TRBV6-5 to TRBJ2-7; TRBD2 agrees at 9 bases. The V segment lost 2 bases and the J segment 4 bases; nucleotides outside the gene matches: 6. Per germline, CDR1 MNHEY and CDR2 SVGAGI. This CDR3 region has 15 residues. In DNA, the CDR3 is TGTGCCAGCAGTTACGACCCTAGCGGGAATTACGAGCAGTACTTC. Translating it yields CASSYDPSGNYEQYF.

The chain joins TRBV6-5 to TRBJ1-5, with D unclear. Germline V lookup: CDR1 MNHEY, CDR2 SVGAGI. The V end was cut by 4 bases, the J end by 4 bases, with 5 bases between. The CDR3 is 12 residues long. CDR3 residues: CASSSPNQPQHF. The CDR3 DNA sequence: TGTGCCAGCAGTTCCCCGAATCAGCCCCAGCATTTT.

The chain links TRBV7-9 to TRBJ1-2; D is undetermined. V was trimmed by 7 bases and J by 2 bases, leaving 14 bases between them. CDR1 is SEHNR, CDR2 FQNEAQ, per germline (reference sequence). This CDR3 has 14 amino acids. CDR3 region: CASNMATPNYGYTF. The CDR3 region has the DNA TGTGCCAGCAACATGGCAACCCCAAACTATGGCTACACCTTC.

The chain combines TRBV6-6 with TRBJ2-4, with TRBD2 identical over 15 bases. CDR1 is MNHNY, CDR2 SVGAGI, per germline (reference sequence). This CDR3 is built from 19 residues. The V segment lost 6 bases and the J segment 5 bases; nucleotides outside the gene matches: 14. The CDR3 here is CASSSRTSGRGGGQNIQYF. Here the CDR3 DNA reads TGTGCCAGCAGCTCGAGGACTAGCGGGAGGGGAGGTGGTCAAAACATTCAGTACTTC.

The rearrangement joins TRBV7-9 to TRBJ2-7, with a possible D match to TRBD2 (6 bases). CDR1 SEHNR and CDR2 FQNEAQ come from the germline V gene (reference sequence). V lost 4 bases and J lost 3, with 13 bases in between. The CDR3 is 14 amino acids. For the CDR3, the DNA is TGTGCCAGCAGCTCGGGGGTGGGGTACTACGAGCAGTACTTC. Its protein product is CASSSGVGYYEQYF.

This clone appeared once. This chain uses TRBV7-8 with TRBJ2-7; D gene ambiguous. The CDR3 extends over 13 amino acids. Per the germline V gene, CDR1 is SGHVS and CDR2 is FQNEAQ. Trimming pared 5 bases from V and 2 bases from J, leaving 10 bases between. The CDR3 region is CASSHEDPYEQYF. CDR3 coding DNA: TGTGCCAGCAGCCATGAAGATCCCTACGAGCAGTACTTC.

V usage is TRBV3-1 (or the pseudogene TRBV3-2) and J usage is TRBJ2-5; 9 nucleotides line up with TRBD1. This CDR3 comprises 19 residues. Germline loops: CDR1 LGHDT, CDR2 YNNKEL (reference sequence). J was trimmed by 4 bases and V by 3 bases; bases with no gene match: 18. The CDR3 DNA reads TGTGCCAGCAGCCAGGTGGATCCCGTTTACAGGGGGCGGGGAGAGACCCAGTACTTC. It encodes CASSQVDPVYRGRGETQYF.

This clone was recorded once. This chain joins TRBV4-3 and TRBJ2-7; D is unclear. Germline loops: CDR1 LGHNA, CDR2 YSLEER. The CDR3 has 13 residues. V lost 0 bases and J 7 bases, leaving 10 bases between the germline ends. The CDR3, as DNA: TGCGCCAGCAGCCAAGATCGTTCTAAGGAGCAGTACTTC. Translating gives CASSQDRSKEQYF.

The chain uses TRBV10-1 and TRBJ1-2; possible D gene TRBD1, 5 bases. Germline-derived CDR1 and CDR2 are WNHNN and SYGVQD (reference sequence). The CDR3 consists of 14 residues. V lost 4 bases and J 4 bases, leaving 13 bases between the germline ends. The CDR3 nucleotides are TGCGCCAGCAGTGGCTCGGACACACTCTATGGCTACACCTTC. Its translation: CASSGSDTLYGYTF.

This chain uses TRBV19 with TRBJ2-7; D perhaps matches TRBD1 (6 bases). V was shortened by 5 bases and J by 2 bases, with 13 bases between the two germline ends. The CDR3 loop spans 14 amino acids. Germline-derived CDR1 and CDR2 are LNHDA and SQIVND (reference sequence). The DNA of the CDR3 is TGTGCCAGTAGTTCGCGACAGGAGACCTACGAGCAGTACTTC. Translating it yields CASSSRQETYEQYF.

The chain joins TRBV5-6 to TRBJ2-3, with D possibly TRBD1 on 6 matching bases. The ends were cut back, 4 bases at V and 0 bases at J, with 15 bases in the middle. Per germline, CDR1 SGHDT and CDR2 YYEEEE. The length of the CDR3 is 16 residues. In DNA form, the CDR3 reads TGTGCCAGCAGCCATATAGGACAGCTTAGCACAGATACGCAGTATTTT. It specifies CASSHIGQLSTDTQYF.